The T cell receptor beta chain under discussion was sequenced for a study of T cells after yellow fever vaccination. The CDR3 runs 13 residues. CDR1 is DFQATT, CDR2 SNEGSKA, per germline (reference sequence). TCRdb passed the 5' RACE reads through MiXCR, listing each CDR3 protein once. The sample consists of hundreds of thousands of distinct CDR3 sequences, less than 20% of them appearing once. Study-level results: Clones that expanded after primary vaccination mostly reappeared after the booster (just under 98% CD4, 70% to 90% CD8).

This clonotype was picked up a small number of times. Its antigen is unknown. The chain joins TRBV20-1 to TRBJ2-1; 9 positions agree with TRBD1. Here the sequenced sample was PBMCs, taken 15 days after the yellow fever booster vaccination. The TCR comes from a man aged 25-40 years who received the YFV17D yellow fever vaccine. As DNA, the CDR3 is TGCAGCGCCGGGGACAGGGTCTACAATGAGCAGTTCTTC. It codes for CSAGDRVYNEQFF.